The 13 T cell receptor beta chains in this list originate from one sample, sequenced in a study of blood T cell repertoires in COVID-19. The protocol was immunoSEQ multiplex PCR, while the TCRdb copy is restricted to in-frame clones and leaves out a portion. The data show just over 350,000 clones, 86% seen once. Sequencing input: peripheral blood. The receptors originated from a woman in her sixties or seventies with COVID-19, enrolled during active disease.

The rearrangement joins TRBV7-9 to TRBJ1-2, with a tentative D call TRBD1 (5 bases). The V gene's germline CDR1 is SEHNR and CDR2 FQNEAQ (reference sequence). The CDR3 is 13 amino acids. Trimming took off 7 bases at V and 8 bases at J, with 17 bases between the two ends. The CDR3 coding sequence is TGTGCCAGCAACCAAGGGGCCTCGCGGGGCTACACCTTC. It is translated as CASNQGASRGYTF.

This clone was counted a single time. The chain is built from TRBV4-3 and TRBJ1-2, with D unresolved. Germline values: CDR1 LGHNA, CDR2 YSLEER. CDR3 length equals 16 residues. The V end lost 4 bases, the J end lost 4 bases, and 19 bases lay between the germline ends. The CDR3 spells CASSLSLAAFFYGYTF. DNA for the CDR3: TGCGCCAGCAGCCTCTCTCTCGCGGCCTTCTTCTATGGCTACACCTTC.

The gene calls are TRBV11-2 and TRBJ1-1; D possibly corresponds to TRBD1 (5 bases). CDR3 size: 15 residues. Germline V gives CDR1 SGHAT, CDR2 FQNNGV. Trimming removed 5 bases at V and 0 bases at J, with 13 bases between. CDR3 sequence reads: CASSPATAMNTEAFF. As DNA, the CDR3 is TGTGCCAGCAGCCCCGCGACAGCCATGAACACTGAAGCTTTCTTT. Variable domain in full (rest from reference TRBV11-2 and TRBJ1-1): EAGVAQSPRYKIIEKRQSVAFWCNPISGHATLYWYQQILGQGPKLLIQFQNNGVVDDSQLPKDRFSAERLKGVDSTLKIQPAKLEDSAVYLCASSPATAMNTEAFFGQGTRLTVV.

The rearrangement joins TRBV10-2 to TRBJ2-1; 8 bases are shared with TRBD2. Germline trimming cut 6 bases from V and 4 bases from J; bases unmatched to any gene: 11. The germline CDR1 and CDR2 sequences are WSHSY and SAAADI. This CDR3 contains 16 residues. Written as DNA, the CDR3 is TGCGCCAGCAGGACATACGGGGGGGCCGAGTACAATGAGCAGTTCTTC. This translates into CASRTYGGAEYNEQFF.

As regards this clone: The sample has other DNA sequences that encode this CDR3 too. V is TRBV12-3 or TRBV12-4 and J is TRBJ2-3, with D unresolved. The CDR3 covers 11 residues. V lost 2 bases to trimming and J lost 7 bases, with 4 bases between them. As DNA, the CDR3 is TGTGCCAGCAGTTTATTAAATACGCAGTATTTT. This sequence encodes CASSLLNTQYF.

V gene TRBV19 combines with J gene TRBJ1-2, with D unclear. The V gene lost 3 bases and the J gene lost 4 bases, with 12 bases spanning the gap. The CDR3 loop spans 14 amino acids. Germline V lookup: CDR1 LNHDA, CDR2 SQIVND (reference sequence). Here the CDR3 reads CASSISINFYGYTF. The CDR3 DNA follows: TGTGCCAGTAGTATCTCAATCAACTTCTATGGCTACACCTTC.

The chain links TRBV7-9 to TRBJ2-2, with 9 nucleotides matching TRBD1. The ends lost 4 bases at V and 6 bases at J; junction bases unmatched: 0. The CDR3 loop spans 13 amino acids. The germline gives CDR1 SEHNR, CDR2 FQNEAQ (reference sequence). The CDR3 DNA reads TGTGCCAGCAGCTGGGACAGGGCCGGGGAGCTGTTTTTT. Its protein product is CASSWDRAGELFF.

This chain uses TRBV4-1 with TRBJ2-1, with 12 bases aligning to TRBD2. This CDR3 is 18 amino acids long. Germline loops: CDR1 MGHRA, CDR2 YSYEKL. V gave up 0 bases and J gave up 4 bases; unmatched junction bases: 7. Written as DNA, the CDR3 is TGCGCCAGCAGCCAAGATTTGACTAGCGGGGGACATTACAATGAGCAGTTCTTC. This codes for CASSQDLTSGGHYNEQFF.

The chain is built from TRBV6-5 and TRBJ2-5; 10 bases line up with TRBD2. Trimming took 2 bases from V and 5 from J; bases not matched to a gene: 5. There are 15 residues in the CDR3. Germline V gives CDR1 MNHEY, CDR2 SVGAGI. The CDR3 nucleotides read TGTGCCAGCAGTTACCCAGCGGGGGGGCGGGAGACCCAGTACTTC. Amino acids: CASSYPAGGRETQYF.

This chain links TRBV5-1 with TRBJ1-1; TRBD1 is a possible D gene (5 bases). Per the germline V gene, CDR1 is SGHRS and CDR2 is YFSETQ. Trimming shortened V by 7 bases and J by 2 bases, and 12 bases separated the two germline ends. This CDR3 is 13 amino acids long. The CDR3 loop is CASAAQGNTEAFF. The CDR3 DNA reads TGCGCCAGCGCGGCCCAGGGAAACACTGAAGCTTTCTTT.

The rearrangement joins TRBV5-8 to TRBJ2-1; 11 nucleotides align to TRBD2. V dropped 3 bases and J dropped 4; count of bases not matched to a gene: 3. Per the germline V gene, CDR1 is SGHTS and CDR2 is YDEGEE. This CDR3 region has 15 residues. The CDR3 sequence is CASSSGTSGYNEQFF. The DNA for the CDR3 is TGTGCCAGCAGCTCCGGGACTAGCGGTTACAATGAGCAGTTCTTC.

The genes are TRBV2 and TRBJ2-1; 9 positions agree with TRBD1. The CDR3 spans 16 residues. Germline V gene data show CDR1 as SNHLY and CDR2 as FYNNEI. V trimming: 6 bases; J trimming: 5 bases; junction bases outside the gene matches: 11. The DNA for the CDR3 is TGTGCCAGCAGCGCTCCCGGGACAGGGCTCAACAATGAGCAGTTCTTC. As protein: CASSAPGTGLNNEQFF.

This clone appeared once. The V gene is TRBV27, the J gene TRBJ1-2, with D perhaps TRBD1 (5 bases). CDR1 is MNHEY, CDR2 SMNVEV, per germline (reference sequence). With 2 bases removed from V and 8 bases from J, the gap between germline ends came to 12 bases. The CDR3 extends over 13 amino acids. CDR3 in amino acids: CASSLIGARGYTF. As DNA, the CDR3 is TGTGCCAGCAGTTTAATAGGGGCGCGGGGCTACACCTTC.